This T cell receptor beta chain was profiled in a study of T-cell reconstitution after alpha-beta-depleted transplantation in children. Germline lookup yields CDR1 SGHRS and CDR2 YFSETQ. The CDR3 has 13 amino acids. As concerns this clonotype: What it binds is unknown. Germline and junction disagree at one end, which may indicate a read error.

Preparation of the TCRbeta library was carried out with unique molecular identifiers. One entry per CDR3 protein results from TCRdb running MiXCR on the PCR reads. The data show 450,000 to 550,000 distinct CDR3 sequences, roughly 10% seen once. Notes on the study in general: After transplant, at about two months, alpha-beta T cells were reportedly derived from several hundred expanded graft clones. Surviving recipient T cells and thymic progenitors produced the high day-60 TCRbeta diversity seen in some patients.

This sequence originates from a female patient aged 2-15 years who had a stem cell transplant for aplastic anemia, so the T cells may come from the graft donor. The source material was PBMCs, mostly from graft donor cells, sampled 180 days after TCRalphabeta/CD19-depleted stem cell transplant. This chain joins TRBV5-1 and TRBJ1-1; no firm D call. CDR3 sequence (DNA): TGCGCCAGCAGCCTGGACGGGAACACTGACGCTTTCTTT. Amino acid sequence: CASSLDGNTDAFF.